A selection of T cell receptor beta chains follows, all from one sample in a study of shared clonotypes between healthy human individuals. Generated by immunoSEQ multiplex PCR, the TCRdb table keeps only in-frame clones and is missing some. The sample lists over 2 million clones, about 95% occurring once. The sequenced sample consisted of naive CD8+ T cells sorted from blood. These receptors all come from a man younger than 30 in good health. Both conserved end residues are part of each CDR3. D genes are given only for firm matches. Clone size appears in some rows only: once, few, many, or a class for an expanded clone.

>TRBJ1-1|TRBV5-1|-|-
TGCGCCAGCAGCTCTGGACGGGGGTCGACTGAAGCTTTCTTT
CASSSGRGSTEAFF
>TRBJ2-3|TRBV4-1|-|TRBD2
TGCGCCAGCAGCCAACCAGCGGGAGTGGCAGATACGCAGTATTTT
CASSQPAGVADTQYF
>TRBJ2-6|TRBV9|once|-
TGTGCCAGCAGCGTAGTAGGGACTGGGGCCAACGTCCTGACTTTC
CASSVVGTGANVLTF
>TRBJ2-7|TRBV4-1|-|-
TGCGCCAGCAGCCAAGGCCCCGACCTCGCCTACGAGCAGTACTTC
CASSQGPDLAYEQYF
>TRBJ2-2|TRBV9|-|-
TGTGCCAGCAGCGAGAGCGCCGGGGAGCTGTTTTTT
CASSESAGELFF
>TRBJ2-3|TRBV5-1|-|TRBD2
TGCGCCGGCGAAGCGGGAGTTACGGGCCCAGATACGCAGTATTTT
CAGEAGVTGPDTQYF
>TRBJ2-3|TRBV7-9|-|TRBD2
TGTGCCAGCAGCCCGCGGCGGGAGGACGGCACAGATACGCAGTATTTT
CASSPRREDGTDTQYF
>TRBJ2-7|TRBV30|-|-
TGTGCCTGGAGGGTGAGGACCTACGAGCAGTACTTC
CAWRVRTYEQYF
>TRBJ2-7|TRBV7-6|-|-
TGTGCCAGCAGCTTAGAGTTATCCTACGAGCAGTACTTC
CASSLELSYEQYF
>TRBJ1-1|TRBV11-2|-|TRBD1
TGTGCCAGCAGCTCCAACAGGGGTGACACTGAAGCTTTCTTT
CASSSNRGDTEAFF
>TRBJ2-1|TRBV4-3|-|TRBD2
TGCGCCAGCAGCCCACTAGGGGTAGCGGGTTCGAATGAGCAGTTCTTC
CASSPLGVAGSNEQFF
>TRBJ2-1|TRBV6-4|-|TRBD2
TGTGCCAGCAGTGAGACGGCGGGGGGCAGGGGTAATGAGCAGTTCTTC
CASSETAGGRGNEQFF
>TRBJ1-3|TRBV11-1|-|-
TGTGCCAGCAGCTTTGGACAGAACTCTGGAAACACCATATATTTT
CASSFGQNSGNTIYF
>TRBJ2-3|TRBV6-5|-|-
TGTGCCAGCAGTTACGGCCTGTCAGATACGCAGTATTTT
CASSYGLSDTQYF
>TRBJ1-5|TRBV9|-|TRBD1
TGTGCCAGCAGCGAATCAGGGGGCCTCAATCAGCCCCAGCATTTT
CASSESGGLNQPQHF
>TRBJ1-2|TRBV9|-|-
TGTGCCAGCAGCCCCATCCCAGGGGCTAACTATGGCTACACCTTC
CASSPIPGANYGYTF
>TRBJ2-7|TRBV4-1|-|TRBD1
TGCGCCAGCAGCCACACCGGGACAGGGGTGTCCTACGAGCAGTACTTC
CASSHTGTGVSYEQYF
>TRBJ2-2|TRBV9|-|-
TGTGCCAGCAGCGTAGGAGTTGCGACCACCGGGGAGCTGTTTTTT
CASSVGVATTGELFF
>TRBJ1-1|TRBV4-1|-|-
TGCGCCAGCAGCCAACATGCGTCGAACACTGAAGCTTTCTTT
CASSQHASNTEAFF
>TRBJ2-7|TRBV19|-|-
TGTGCCAGTAGTATCACAGACAGGTCCTACGAGCAGTACTTC
CASSITDRSYEQYF
>TRBJ1-4|TRBV30|-|-
TGTGCCTCCGGGTGGACTAATGAAAAACTGTTTTTT
CASGWTNEKLFF
>TRBJ2-1|TRBV6-5|-|-
TGTGCCAGCAGTTGGGGCCGGGACTACAATGAGCAGTTCTTC
CASSWGRDYNEQFF
>TRBJ2-7|TRBV27|-|-
TGTGCCAGCAGTACTTTGGGGAACGAGCAGTACTTC
CASSTLGNEQYF
>TRBJ2-1|TRBV19|-|TRBD2
TGTGCCAGTAGTATTTCCGGGACTAGCGGGAGATTCAATGAGCAGTTCTTC
CASSISGTSGRFNEQFF
>TRBJ2-7|TRBV7-8|-|-
TGTGCCAGCAGCCCTCGCGGGGGAACAGGGACGCCCTACGAGCAGTACTTC
CASSPRGGTGTPYEQYF
>TRBJ1-1|TRBV7-9|-|-
TGTGCCAGTCGCCCCGAGGGGTCCACTGAAGCTTTCTTT
CASRPEGSTEAFF
>TRBJ2-3|TRBV13|-|-
TGTGCCAGCAGCCCGGAGAACACAGATACGCAGTATTTT
CASSPENTDTQYF
>TRBJ2-7|TRBV7-9|-|-
TGTGCCAGCAGCTTAGAGGAGTGGGCTCCTTACGAGCAGTACTTC
CASSLEEWAPYEQYF
>TRBJ2-7|TRBV5-4|-|-
TGTGCCAGCAGCTTGATGACTGGCGAGCAGTACTTC
CASSLMTGEQYF
>TRBJ2-5|TRBV28|-|TRBD2
TGTGCCAGTGAACGGGGGGGGCAAGAGACCCAGTACTTC
CASERGGQETQYF
>TRBJ2-7|TRBV7-2|-|TRBD2
TGTGCCAGCAGCCCTTGGACTAGCGACGGGAGCTACGAGCAGTACTTC
CASSPWTSDGSYEQYF
>TRBJ2-1|TRBV6-4|-|-
TGTGCCAGCAGTGACTCCGGTGAGCAGTTCTTC
CASSDSGEQFF
>TRBJ1-2|TRBV5-1|-|TRBD1
TGCGCCAGCAGCATGGGACAGCTCTATGGCTACACCTTC
CASSMGQLYGYTF
>TRBJ2-1|TRBV2|-|TRBD2
TGTGCCAGCAGTATCGGACTAGCGGGGGATCTTTACAATGAGCAGTTCTTC
CASSIGLAGDLYNEQFF
>TRBJ2-5|TRBV5-4|once|TRBD1
TGTGCCAGCTCTCCGGGACAGGGGGAGGAGACCCAGTACTTC
CASSPGQGEETQYF
>TRBJ2-5|TRBV15|-|-
TGTGCCACCAGCAGAGACAGGGAAGGGGAGACCCAGTACTTC
CATSRDREGETQYF
>TRBJ2-5|TRBV6-6|-|-
TGTGCCAGCAGTTATGTACGGGTTCAAGAGACCCAGTACTTC
CASSYVRVQETQYF
>TRBJ2-5|TRBV7-9|-|-
TGTGCCAGCAGTCTCCGTTTGGGGGAAACAAAAGAGACCCAGTACTTC
CASSLRLGETKETQYF
>TRBJ1-2|TRBV6-1|-|-
TGTGCCAGCAGTTCAGGGTATGGCTACACCTTC
CASSSGYGYTF
>TRBJ2-5|TRBV2|-|-
TGTGCCAGCAGTGAAGAGGGTAGTCGGCCGACCCAGTACTTC
CASSEEGSRPTQYF
>TRBJ2-4|TRBV6-5|-|TRBD1
TGTGCCAGCAGTCTACTCTCCGGGACAGAAAACATTCAGTACTTC
CASSLLSGTENIQYF
>TRBJ2-1|TRBV6-1|-|TRBD2
TGTGCCAGCAGTGGTAGGACTAGCGGGGGCCCGAGCTCCTACAATGAGCAGTTCTTC
CASSGRTSGGPSSYNEQFF
>TRBJ2-7|TRBV5-1|-|TRBD1
TGCGCCAGCAGCGAGGTGACAGGGGATTACGAGCAGTACTTC
CASSEVTGDYEQYF
>TRBJ2-5|TRBV21-1|once|-
TGTGCCAGCAGCAAAGACCGATCGGGGGAGATGACCCAGTACTTC
CASSKDRSGEMTQYF
>TRBJ2-7|TRBV7-9|-|-
TGTGCCAGCAGCCTTGAACAGGGTGGTGAGCAGTACTTC
CASSLEQGGEQYF
>TRBJ2-5|TRBV28|-|TRBD1
TGTGCCAGCAGTGAGACAGGGTGGGAGACCCAGTACTTC
CASSETGWETQYF
>TRBJ2-3|TRBV19|-|-
TGTGCCAGTAGAAGTGAGGCCCTCTCCACAGATACGCAGTATTTT
CASRSEALSTDTQYF
>TRBJ1-2|TRBV9|-|-
TGTGCCAGCAGCGTACCGGGACCCGGATATGGCTACACCTTC
CASSVPGPGYGYTF